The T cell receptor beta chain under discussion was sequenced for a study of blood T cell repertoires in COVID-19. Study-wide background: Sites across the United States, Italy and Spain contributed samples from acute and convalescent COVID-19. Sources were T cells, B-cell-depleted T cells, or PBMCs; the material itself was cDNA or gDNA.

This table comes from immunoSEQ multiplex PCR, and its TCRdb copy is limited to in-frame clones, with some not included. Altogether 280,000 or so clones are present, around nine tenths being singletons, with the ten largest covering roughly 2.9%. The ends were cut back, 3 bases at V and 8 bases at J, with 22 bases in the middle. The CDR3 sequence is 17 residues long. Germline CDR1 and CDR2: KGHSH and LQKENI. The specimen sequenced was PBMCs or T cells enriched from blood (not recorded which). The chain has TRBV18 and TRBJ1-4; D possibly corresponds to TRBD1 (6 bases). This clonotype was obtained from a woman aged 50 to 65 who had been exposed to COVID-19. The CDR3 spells CASSPTRTETGGEKLFF. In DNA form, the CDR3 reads TGTGCCAGCTCACCTACGCGGACAGAAACGGGTGGAGAAAAACTGTTTTTT. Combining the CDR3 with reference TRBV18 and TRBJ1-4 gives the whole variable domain NAGVMQNPRHLVRRRGQEARLRCSPMKGHSHVYWYRQLPEEGLKFMVYLQKENIIDESGMPKERFSAEFPKEGPSILRIQQVVRGDSAAYFCASSPTRTETGGEKLFFGSGTQLSVL.